A single T cell receptor (beta chain) is shown here with its context. CDR1 and CDR2 (germline): MNHEY, SMNVEV (reference sequence). The ends lost 5 bases at V and 7 bases at J; junction bases unmatched: 8. The CDR3 has 16 residues. The data stem from a study of OX40 agonist ivuxolimab in advanced cancers. Clones were sequenced by immunoSEQ multiplex PCR, and TCRdb holds only the in-frame ones, with some missing. The sample yields 35,000 to 45,000 clones, roughly 90% seen once. Sample: CD4+ or CD8+ T cells sorted from blood, taken in a trial of the OX40 agonist ivuxolimab. The gene calls are TRBV27 and TRBJ2-2, with 12 bases aligning to TRBD1. The sequence derives from an adult with an advanced solid tumor such as melanoma, head and neck, liver or kidney cancer. In DNA, the CDR3 is TGTGCCAGCAGTCCCCGGGACAGGGGGCTTGGCGGGGAGCTGTTTTTT. It specifies CASSPRDRGLGGELFF.